The 18 T cell receptor beta chains in this list originate from one sample, sequenced in a study of blood T cell repertoires in COVID-19. The data were produced by immunoSEQ multiplex PCR, yet TCRdb's version contains in-frame clones alone and is incomplete. The table shows about 170,000 clones, with approximately 86% occurring only once. Sample: peripheral blood. The source is a woman of 80 years or more with COVID-19, enrolled during active disease.

The V and J genes are TRBV15 and TRBJ2-2; 7 bases match TRBD2. The CDR3 has 14 amino acids. CDR1 is LNHNV, CDR2 YYDKDF, per germline (reference sequence). V lost 0 bases, J lost 8 bases, and 3 bases stayed unmatched. CDR3 nucleotide sequence: TGTGCCACCAGCAGAGACCGGGGGGATGGGGAGCTGTTTTTT. Translated: CATSRDRGDGELFF.

This clone was seen once. The chain uses TRBV7-8 and TRBJ2-1; TRBD1 agrees at 8 bases. The CDR3 consists of 15 residues. In germline, CDR1 is SGHVS, CDR2 FQNEAQ. The junction had 11 bases not matched to a gene; V was cut back by 5 bases and J by 8 bases. The CDR3 sequence is CASSRRDPQGDEQFF. CDR3 nucleotides: TGTGCCAGCAGCCGCCGGGATCCACAGGGGGATGAGCAGTTCTTC.

This chain uses TRBV4-3 with TRBJ1-5; D may be TRBD1 (5 bases). Germline CDR1 and CDR2: LGHNA and YSLEER. V was pared by 0 bases and J by 3 bases, with 12 bases between. The CDR3 spans 16 residues. The CDR3 reads CASSQDLGGYNQPQHF. CDR3 nucleotides: TGCGCCAGCAGCCAAGATCTGGGGGGGTACAATCAGCCCCAGCATTTT.

The genes are TRBV27 and TRBJ2-1, with D perhaps TRBD2 (5 bases). The CDR3 is 16 amino acids. With 2 bases removed from V and 1 base from J, the gap between germline ends came to 12 bases. The germline gives CDR1 MNHEY, CDR2 SMNVEV (reference sequence). The CDR3 sequence is CASSLRLARSYNEQFF. The CDR3 coding sequence is TGTGCCAGCAGTTTAAGGCTAGCCAGATCCTACAATGAGCAGTTCTTC.

As DNA, the CDR3 is TGTGCCAGCAGCATCGCGGGGGGGGTCAGGAACACTGAAGCTTTCTTT. It is translated as CASSIAGGVRNTEAFF. This rearrangement joins TRBV28 to TRBJ1-1; the D gene is possibly TRBD1 (5 bases). V gave up 6 bases and J gave up 1 base, with 18 bases separating them. CDR3 length equals 16 residues. Germline V gene data show CDR1 as MDHEN and CDR2 as SYDVKM. Complete variable domain (other parts from reference TRBV28 and TRBJ1-1): DVKVTQSSRYLVKRTGEKVFLECVQDMDHENMFWYRQDPGLGLRLIYFSYDVKMKEKGDIPEGYSVSREKKERFSLILESASTNQTSMYLCASSIAGGVRNTEAFFGQGTRLTVV.

V usage is TRBV27 and J usage is TRBJ1-5, with D tentatively TRBD1 (6 bases). Trimming stripped 6 bases from V and 4 bases from J, with 16 bases between. CDR3 length: 15 amino acids. Germline V gives CDR1 MNHEY, CDR2 SMNVEV (reference sequence). CDR3 DNA sequence: TGTGCCAGCAGCGCCGCCCGGGGGGCTAATCAGCCCCAGCATTTT. Translated, it gives CASSAARGANQPQHF.

The chain has TRBV3-1 (or the pseudogene TRBV3-2) and TRBJ1-2; TRBD1 agrees at 8 bases. Germline values: CDR1 LGHDT, CDR2 YNNKEL (reference sequence). The V segment lost 4 bases and the J segment 7 bases; nucleotides outside the gene matches: 2. The CDR3 has 12 residues. CDR3 coding DNA: TGTGCCAGCAGCCCGACAGGGGCTGGCTACACCTTC. Translation gives CASSPTGAGYTF.

The chain uses TRBV28 and TRBJ2-3; the match to TRBD2 covers 12 bases. After removal of 5 bases from V and 9 bases from J, the junction contained 9 bases not matched to a gene. The length of the CDR3 is 15 residues. CDR1 is MDHEN and CDR2 is SYDVKM in the germline V gene. This CDR3 is CASSPELAGGRTQYF. The CDR3 DNA is TGTGCCAGCAGTCCCGAACTAGCGGGAGGACGAACGCAGTATTTT.

A single count supports this clone. CDR3 amino acids: CASEGGDHYGYTF. The CDR3 DNA follows: TGTGCCAGCGAAGGGGGCGATCACTATGGCTACACCTTC. V and J are TRBV9 and TRBJ1-2; 7 bases line up with TRBD1. CDR1 is SGDLS and CDR2 is YYNGEE in the germline V gene. This CDR3 spans 13 amino acids. Trimming took 7 bases from V and 3 from J; bases not matched to a gene: 6.

V is TRBV28 and J is TRBJ1-5, with D hard to call. Trimming removed 4 bases from V and 5 bases from J, with 18 bases in between. The germline V gene has CDR1 MDHEN and CDR2 SYDVKM. The CDR3 sequence is 16 residues long. The CDR3 DNA reads as TGTGCCAGCAGTTCCACCCACCAGACCCTAGATCAGCCCCAGCATTTT. This sequence encodes CASSSTHQTLDQPQHF.

V usage is TRBV2 and J usage is TRBJ2-1, with 8 bases that match TRBD2. CDR1 is SNHLY, CDR2 FYNNEI, per germline. This CDR3 region has 14 residues. With V trimmed by 6 bases and J by 6 bases, 7 bases remained unmatched. The CDR3 spells CASRAIAGPNEQFF. CDR3 DNA sequence: TGTGCCAGCAGAGCCATAGCGGGGCCCAATGAGCAGTTCTTC.

The chain recombines TRBV11-1 with TRBJ2-5; D may be TRBD2 (5 bases). The CDR3 length is 13 residues. Germline CDR1 and CDR2: SGHAT and FQDESV (reference sequence). V lost 3 bases to trimming and J lost 3 bases, with 8 bases between them. This chain's CDR3 is CASSFSLEETQYF. The DNA of the CDR3 is TGTGCCAGCAGCTTCTCACTAGAAGAGACCCAGTACTTC.

This chain joins TRBV6-5 and TRBJ2-1; D gene uncertain. V was cut by 0 bases and J by 3 bases, with 12 bases left in between. Germline V gene data show CDR1 as MNHEY and CDR2 as SVGAGI. The CDR3 is 16 amino acids. The DNA for the CDR3 is TGTGCCAGCAGTTACTCGGTGGGCATGGGCTACAATGAGCAGTTCTTC. It encodes CASSYSVGMGYNEQFF.

The chain combines TRBV2 with TRBJ1-6; 10 nucleotides agree with TRBD1. V gave up 7 bases and J gave up 8 bases; unmatched junction bases: 8. CDR3 length: 15 residues. The germline CDR1 and CDR2 sequences are SNHLY and FYNNEI. CDR3 in DNA: TGTGCCAGCACCCTCATCGGGACAGGGGATTCACCCCTCCACTTT. Translation gives CASTLIGTGDSPLHF.

The chain recombines TRBV29-1 with TRBJ2-1, with TRBD1 identical over 9 bases. The length of the CDR3 is 12 residues. J was trimmed by 12 bases and V by 6 bases; bases with no gene match: 9. Germline V gene sequence: CDR1 SQVTM, CDR2 ANQGSEA. The CDR3 is CSVPGQGQGQFF. The CDR3 nucleotides read TGCAGCGTACCGGGACAGGGACAGGGGCAGTTCTTC.

The V gene is TRBV6-4, the J gene TRBJ2-3, with D perhaps matching TRBD2 (6 bases). Trimming stripped 7 bases from V and 2 bases from J, with 13 bases between. The CDR3 sequence is 14 residues long. Germline V gene data show CDR1 as MRHNA and CDR2 as SNTAGT. CDR3 in amino acids: CASILGSLTDTQYF. The CDR3 nucleotides read TGTGCCAGCATCCTCGGGAGTCTCACAGATACGCAGTATTTT.

The chain joins TRBV25-1 to TRBJ2-5; a possible D gene is TRBD2 (5 bases). From germline, CDR1 is MGHDK and CDR2 SYGVNS. The CDR3 is 13 residues long. V gave up 8 bases and J gave up 4 bases, with 14 bases separating them. The CDR3: CASGRRTGETQYF. Here the CDR3 DNA reads TGTGCCAGCGGAAGGAGGACGGGAGAGACCCAGTACTTC.

This clone was found once. The chain has TRBV27 and TRBJ2-1; the match to TRBD2 covers 7 bases. V trimming: 3 bases; J trimming: 5 bases; junction bases outside the gene matches: 7. Germline-derived CDR1 and CDR2 are MNHEY and SMNVEV (reference sequence). CDR3 length: 15 residues. CDR3 in amino acids: CASSFRGGSNNEQFF. DNA for the CDR3: TGTGCCAGCAGTTTCCGCGGGGGAAGTAACAATGAGCAGTTCTTC.